This T cell receptor beta chain was obtained from a study of T cells in Graves' hyperthyroidism and ophthalmopathy. The V end was cut by 0 bases, the J end by 7 bases, with 9 bases between. The CDR3 totals 13 residues. Per germline, CDR1 ENHRY and CDR2 SYGVKD. Template material for amplifying TCR beta CDR3 regions consisted of RNA transcripts. The TCR CDR3 was amplified in a first-round RT-PCR using the HTBI primer set. One entry per CDR3 protein results from TCRdb running MiXCR on the multiplex PCR reads. The sample consists of roughly 360,000 distinct CDR3 sequences, around an eighth of them appearing once. The sample holds a few counts of this clonotype.

The V and J genes are TRBV10-3 and TRBJ1-1; D ambiguous. This sequence originates from a man aged 30 to 45 with Graves' hyperthyroidism that later progressed to Graves' ophthalmopathy. Source material: blood. Here the CDR3 DNA reads TGTGCCATCAGTGAGTCCCGGGGTTATGAAGCTTTCTTT. Its translation: CAISESRGYEAFF.